The T cell receptor beta chain described here comes from a study of T-cell reconstitution after alpha-beta-depleted transplantation in children. General observations from the study: Once a year had passed after transplant, T-cell counts and diversity came mostly from newly produced T cells. Several hundred graft clones that had expanded were reportedly the source of alpha-beta T cells about two months after transplant.

A TCRbeta library incorporating unique molecular identifiers was prepared. MiXCR, run by TCRdb on the PCR reads, gives a single entry per CDR3 protein. This sample carries around 450,000 distinct CDR3 sequences, 15% to 20% of them seen once, and the ten largest clones take about 32%. The CDR3 is 15 residues long. Germline V gene data show CDR1 as KGHSH and CDR2 as LQKENI. The ends were cut back, 2 bases at V and 4 bases at J, with 15 bases in the middle. A remark on this clonotype: Its antigen is undetermined.

Sequenced here: PBMCs, mostly from graft donor cells, sampled 360 days after TCRalphabeta/CD19-depleted stem cell transplant. The clonotype comes from a boy in the first two years of life who had a stem cell transplant for Wiskott-Aldrich syndrome, so the T cells may come from the graft donor. The chain is built from TRBV18 and TRBJ2-7; D is perhaps TRBD1 (5 bases). The CDR3 here is CASSPIQQARYEQYF. The CDR3 bases are TGTGCCAGCTCACCAATTCAACAGGCACGTTACGAGCAGTACTTC.